This passage covers 14 T cell receptor beta chains from one sample sequenced in a study of Ad26.COV2.S vaccination and SARS-CoV-2 variants. The treatment is: some 20 received Ad26.COV2.S at low or high dose, single or two shots; about five received placebo; per-sample allocation not given. Each sample was drawn 63 days after the first injection (of vaccine or placebo). Only in-frame clones appear in the TCRdb table, and some are missing; sequencing was by immunoSEQ multiplex PCR. The table lists 500,000 or so clones, 85% to 90% of them singletons, with over 2.5% in the top ten. The sequenced sample was peripheral blood, obtained in a trial of Ad26.COV2.S vaccine versus placebo. Every receptor here comes from a person aged 18-60 years who received the Ad26.COV2.S COVID-19 vaccine or a placebo.

This clone occurred once. This rearrangement joins TRBV4-2 to TRBJ1-5; D gene unclear. Germline lookup yields CDR1 LGHNA and CDR2 YNFKEQ. This CDR3 has 14 residues. Trimming removed 1 base at V and 1 base at J, with 5 bases between. CDR3 nucleotide sequence: TGTGCCAGCAGCCAAGTTGGGAGCAATCAGCCCCAGCATTTT. Amino acids: CASSQVGSNQPQHF.

Only a few counts were recorded for this clone. This rearrangement joins TRBV7-9 to TRBJ1-4; D call uncertain. Germline CDR1 reads SEHNR; CDR2 reads FQNEAQ (reference sequence). With 2 bases removed from V and 0 bases from J, the gap between germline ends came to 13 bases. This CDR3 spans 17 amino acids. The CDR3 DNA follows: TGTGCCAGCAGCTTATCTTTTTCCCCTGCAACTAATGAAAAACTGTTTTTT. This sequence encodes CASSLSFSPATNEKLFF.

V usage is TRBV6-6 and J usage is TRBJ2-5; D tentatively fits TRBD1 or TRBD2 (6 bases each). Germline V CDR1 and CDR2: MNHNY, SVGAGI (reference sequence). The CDR3 is 13 amino acids. V shed 6 bases and J shed 4 bases, with 12 bases lying between them. Here the CDR3 DNA reads TGTGCCAGCAGGCTGGGGGGCCGAGAGACCCAGTACTTC. This translates into CASRLGGRETQYF.

This clone was observed a single time. The chain joins TRBV6-6 to TRBJ1-1; maybe TRBD1 (5 bases). CDR3 size: 14 residues. CDR1 is MNHNY and CDR2 is SVGAGI in the germline V gene (reference sequence). With 6 bases removed from V and 1 base from J, the gap between germline ends came to 12 bases. CDR3 nucleotides: TGTGCCAGCAGCCCCCCCAGGGCGAACACTGAAGCTTTCTTT. Translated, it gives CASSPPRANTEAFF.

This clone was seen a single time. The rearrangement joins TRBV6-1 to TRBJ1-3, with D hard to call. V shed 0 bases and J shed 0 bases, with 15 bases lying between them. This CDR3 region has 18 residues. Looked up from germline, CDR1 is MNHNS and CDR2 is SASEGT. In DNA, the CDR3 is TGTGCCAGCAGTGAAGCGCTGTCCGTTCTGAGCTCTGGAAACACCATATATTTT. This codes for CASSEALSVLSSGNTIYF.

The gene calls are TRBV5-4 and TRBJ2-2, with 12 nucleotides matching TRBD2. V was pared by 6 bases and J by 1 base, with 7 bases of the junction left unmatched. The germline CDR1 and CDR2 sequences are SGHNT and YYREEE (reference sequence). CDR3 length: 17 amino acids. DNA for the CDR3: TGTGCCAGCACCGGACTAGCGGGATCTAAGAACACCGGGGAGCTGTTTTTT. Encoded protein: CASTGLAGSKNTGELFF.

The V and J genes are TRBV19 and TRBJ2-3; D remains ambiguous. This CDR3 is built from 15 residues. Trimming removed 5 bases from V and 0 bases from J, with 12 bases in between. CDR1 is LNHDA, CDR2 SQIVND, per germline (reference sequence). This CDR3 is CASSPRTVSTDTQYF. Written as DNA, the CDR3 is TGTGCCAGTAGTCCAAGAACGGTTAGCACAGATACGCAGTATTTT.

V usage is TRBV5-1 and J usage is TRBJ2-7; D possibly matches TRBD1 or TRBD2 (6 bases each). The ends were cut back, 4 bases at V and 3 bases at J, with 20 bases in the middle. This CDR3 is built from 16 residues. Looked up from germline, CDR1 is SGHRS and CDR2 is YFSETQ. CDR3 nucleotide sequence: TGCGCCAGCAGCGAATCTCCCCGGAGGGACATCTACGAGCAGTACTTC. Protein sequence: CASSESPRRDIYEQYF.

This chain uses TRBV5-8 with TRBJ2-2; tentative D call: TRBD2 (6 bases). V gave up 0 bases and J gave up 2 bases, with 8 bases separating them. The CDR3 runs to 15 residues. The germline V gene encodes CDR1 SGHTS and CDR2 YDEGEE. The CDR3 protein is CASSLVGGNTGELFF. CDR3 DNA sequence: TGTGCCAGCAGCTTGGTCGGGGGTAACACCGGGGAGCTGTTTTTT.

The sample holds a few counts of this clone. The J gene is TRBJ2-2, the V gene TRBV25-1, with a tentative D call TRBD2 (5 bases). Trimming removed 8 bases from V and 4 bases from J, with 14 bases in between. The CDR3 covers 14 residues. Germline-derived CDR1 and CDR2 are MGHDK and SYGVNS. The CDR3 is CASRSGIFTGELFF. CDR3 nucleotides: TGTGCCAGCCGAAGCGGTATATTCACCGGGGAGCTGTTTTTT.

The chain joins TRBV24-1 to TRBJ2-1; D may be TRBD1 (5 bases). CDR1 is KGHDR, CDR2 SFDVKD, per germline. This CDR3 region has 14 residues. Trimming took off 3 bases at V and 6 bases at J, with 11 bases between the two ends. The CDR3 sequence is CATSDPFRGNEQFF. DNA of the CDR3: TGTGCCACCAGTGATCCGTTTAGGGGCAATGAGCAGTTCTTC.

A note on this clone: At one boundary the junction diverges from the germline segment, which might be a read error. This chain connects TRBV19 to TRBJ1-4, with D perhaps TRBD1 (6 bases). CDR1 LNHDA and CDR2 SQIVND come from the germline V gene (reference sequence). The CDR3 runs 14 residues. CDR3 amino acids: CASAPGEAGKTVRF. Written as DNA, the CDR3 is TGTGCCAGTGCCCCAGGGGAGGCGGGAAAAACTGTTCGTTTT.

This sequence joins TRBV5-1 and TRBJ2-1; a weak D match, TRBD1 (6 bases). In germline, CDR1 is SGHRS, CDR2 YFSETQ. Trimming stripped 4 bases from V and 4 bases from J, with 12 bases between. This CDR3 has 14 amino acids. DNA for the CDR3: TGCGCCAGCAGCCATAGGACAGAATACAATGAGCAGTTCTTC. Translated: CASSHRTEYNEQFF.

This sequence joins TRBV9 and TRBJ2-1, with a weak D call TRBD1 (6 bases). The V and J ends lost 0 bases and 3 bases respectively, with 28 bases between them. Germline CDR1 SGDLS, CDR2 YYNGEE. This CDR3 has 21 residues. Here the CDR3 DNA reads TGTGCCAGCAGCGTAGTCCGAGACGAGATTGGTGACAGGCAAAACTACAATGAGCAGTTCTTC. Translation: CASSVVRDEIGDRQNYNEQFF.